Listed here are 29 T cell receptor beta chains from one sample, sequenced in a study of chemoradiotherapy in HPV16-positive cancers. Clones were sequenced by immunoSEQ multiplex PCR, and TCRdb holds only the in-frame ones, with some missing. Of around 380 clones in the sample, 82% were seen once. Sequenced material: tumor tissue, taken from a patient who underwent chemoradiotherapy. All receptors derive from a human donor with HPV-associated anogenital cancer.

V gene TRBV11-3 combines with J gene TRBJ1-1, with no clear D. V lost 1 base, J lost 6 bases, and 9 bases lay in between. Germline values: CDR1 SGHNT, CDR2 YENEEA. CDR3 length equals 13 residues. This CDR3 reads CASSLVSSAEAFF. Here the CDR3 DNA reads TGTGCCAGCAGCTTAGTCTCGAGCGCTGAAGCTTTCTTT.

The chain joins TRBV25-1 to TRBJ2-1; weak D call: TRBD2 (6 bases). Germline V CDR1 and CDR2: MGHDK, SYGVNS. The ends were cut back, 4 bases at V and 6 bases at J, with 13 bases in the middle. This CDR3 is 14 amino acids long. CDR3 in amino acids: CASSGWTGLNEQFF. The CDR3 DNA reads TGTGCCAGCAGTGGTTGGACGGGACTCAATGAGCAGTTCTTC. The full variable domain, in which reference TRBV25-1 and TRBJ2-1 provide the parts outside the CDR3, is EADIYQTPRYLVIGTGKKITLECSQTMGHDKMYWYQQDPGMELHLIHYSYGVNSTEKGDLSSESTVSRIRTEHFPLTLESARPSHTSQYLCASSGWTGLNEQFFGPGTRLTVL.

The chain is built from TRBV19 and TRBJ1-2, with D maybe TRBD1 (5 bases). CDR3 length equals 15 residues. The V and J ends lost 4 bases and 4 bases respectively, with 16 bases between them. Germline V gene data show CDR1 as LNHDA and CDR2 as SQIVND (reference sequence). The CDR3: CASSTDYRTPYGYTF. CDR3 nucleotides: TGTGCCAGTAGTACGGATTACAGGACTCCCTATGGCTACACCTTC.

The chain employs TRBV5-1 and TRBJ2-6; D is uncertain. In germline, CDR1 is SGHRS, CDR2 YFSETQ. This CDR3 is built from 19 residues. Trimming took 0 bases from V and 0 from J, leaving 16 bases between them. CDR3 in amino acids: CASSLASKGMFSGANVLTF. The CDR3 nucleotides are TGCGCCAGCAGCTTGGCCTCGAAGGGTATGTTCTCTGGGGCCAACGTCCTGACTTTC.

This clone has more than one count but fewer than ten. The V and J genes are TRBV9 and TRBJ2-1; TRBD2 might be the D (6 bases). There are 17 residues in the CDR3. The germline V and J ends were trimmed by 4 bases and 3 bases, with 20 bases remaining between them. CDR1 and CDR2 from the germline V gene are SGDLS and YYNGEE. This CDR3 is CASSLRTGDLFYNEQFF. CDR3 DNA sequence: TGTGCCAGCAGCCTCCGAACCGGGGACTTGTTCTACAATGAGCAGTTCTTC.

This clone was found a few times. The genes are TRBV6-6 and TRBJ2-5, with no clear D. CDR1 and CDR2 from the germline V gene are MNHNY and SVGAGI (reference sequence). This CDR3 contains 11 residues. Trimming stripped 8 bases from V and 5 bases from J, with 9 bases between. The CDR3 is CASLQGETQYF. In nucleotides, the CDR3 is TGTGCCAGCCTACAAGGGGAGACCCAGTACTTC.

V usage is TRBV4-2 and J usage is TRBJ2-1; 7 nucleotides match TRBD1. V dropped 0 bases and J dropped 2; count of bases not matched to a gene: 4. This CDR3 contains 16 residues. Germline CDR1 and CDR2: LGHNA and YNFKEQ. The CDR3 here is CASSQDGTDPYNEQFF. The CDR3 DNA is TGTGCCAGCAGCCAAGATGGGACAGACCCCTACAATGAGCAGTTCTTC.

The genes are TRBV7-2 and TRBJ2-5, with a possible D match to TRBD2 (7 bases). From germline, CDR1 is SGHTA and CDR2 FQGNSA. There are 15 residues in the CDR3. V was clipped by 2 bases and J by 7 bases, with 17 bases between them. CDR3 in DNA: TGTGCCAGCAGCTTATGGACGACAGGCGGGGGGACCCAGTACTTC. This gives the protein CASSLWTTGGGTQYF.

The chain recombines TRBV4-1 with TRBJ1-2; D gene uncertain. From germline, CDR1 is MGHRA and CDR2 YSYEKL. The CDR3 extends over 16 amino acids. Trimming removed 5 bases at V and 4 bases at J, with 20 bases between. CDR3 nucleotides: TGCGCCAGCAGCACTGTTTGCAACCGAAAGACCTATGGCTACACCTTC. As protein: CASSTVCNRKTYGYTF.

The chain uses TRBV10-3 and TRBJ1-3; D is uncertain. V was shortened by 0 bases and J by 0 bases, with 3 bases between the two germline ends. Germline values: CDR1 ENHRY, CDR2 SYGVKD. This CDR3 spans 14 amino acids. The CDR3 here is CAISESGSGNTIYF. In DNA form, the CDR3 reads TGTGCCATCAGTGAGTCGGGCTCTGGAAACACCATATATTTT.

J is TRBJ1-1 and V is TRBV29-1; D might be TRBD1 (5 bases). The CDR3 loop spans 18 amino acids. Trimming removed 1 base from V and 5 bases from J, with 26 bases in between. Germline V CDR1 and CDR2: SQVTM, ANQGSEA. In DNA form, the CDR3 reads TGCAGCGTTGAAGCTCGCGTCAGGGTCAGGGTTGGGTTAACTGAAGCTTTCTTT. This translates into CSVEARVRVRVGLTEAFF.

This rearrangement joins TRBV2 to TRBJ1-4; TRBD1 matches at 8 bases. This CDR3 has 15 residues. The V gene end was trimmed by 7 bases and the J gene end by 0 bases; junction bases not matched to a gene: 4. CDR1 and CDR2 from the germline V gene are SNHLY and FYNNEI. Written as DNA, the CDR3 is TGTGCCAGCATCCCACAGGGGGCAACTAATGAAAAACTGTTTTTT. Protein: CASIPQGATNEKLFF.

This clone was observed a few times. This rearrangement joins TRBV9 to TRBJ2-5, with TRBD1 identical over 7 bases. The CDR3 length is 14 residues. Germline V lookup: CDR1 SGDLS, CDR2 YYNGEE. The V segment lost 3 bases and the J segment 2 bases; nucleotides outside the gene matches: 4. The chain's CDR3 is CASSGGGQQETQYF. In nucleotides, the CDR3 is TGTGCCAGCAGCGGAGGGGGACAGCAAGAGACCCAGTACTTC. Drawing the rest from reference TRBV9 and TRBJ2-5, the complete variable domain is DSGVTQTPKHLITATGQRVTLRCSPRSGDLSVYWYQQSLDQGLQFLIQYYNGEERAKGNILERFSAQQFPDLHSELNLSSLELGDSALYFCASSGGGQQETQYFGPGTRLLVL.

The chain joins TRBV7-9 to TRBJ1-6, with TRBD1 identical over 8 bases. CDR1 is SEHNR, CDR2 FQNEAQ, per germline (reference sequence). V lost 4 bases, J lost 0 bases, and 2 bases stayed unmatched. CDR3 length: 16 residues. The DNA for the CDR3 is TGTGCCAGCAGCTCCGGACAGGGCTCCTATAATTCACCCCTCCACTTT. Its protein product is CASSSGQGSYNSPLHF.

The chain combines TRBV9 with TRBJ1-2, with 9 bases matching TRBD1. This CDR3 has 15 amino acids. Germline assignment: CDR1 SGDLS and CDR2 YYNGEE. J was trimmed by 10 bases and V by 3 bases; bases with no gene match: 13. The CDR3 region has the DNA TGTGCCAGCAGCGAAAGCGGGAACAGGGGGCAAGTCTACACCTTC. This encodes CASSESGNRGQVYTF. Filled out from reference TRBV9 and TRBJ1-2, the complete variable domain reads DSGVTQTPKHLITATGQRVTLRCSPRSGDLSVYWYQQSLDQGLQFLIQYYNGEERAKGNILERFSAQQFPDLHSELNLSSLELGDSALYFCASSESGNRGQVYTFGSGTRLTVV.

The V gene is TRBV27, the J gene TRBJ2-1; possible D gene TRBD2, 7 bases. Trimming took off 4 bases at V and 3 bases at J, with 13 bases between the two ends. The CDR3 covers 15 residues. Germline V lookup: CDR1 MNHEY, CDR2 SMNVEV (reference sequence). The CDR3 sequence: CASSSGEGGYNEQFF. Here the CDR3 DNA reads TGTGCCAGCAGTTCCGGGGAGGGGGGCTACAATGAGCAGTTCTTC.

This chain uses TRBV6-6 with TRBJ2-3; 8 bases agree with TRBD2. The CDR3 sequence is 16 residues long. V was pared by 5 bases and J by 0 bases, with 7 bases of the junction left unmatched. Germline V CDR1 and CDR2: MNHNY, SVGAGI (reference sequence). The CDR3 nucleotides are TGTGCCAGCAGTCCGGGAGGGCCCACAAGCACAGATACGCAGTATTTT. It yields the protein CASSPGGPTSTDTQYF.

The CDR3 DNA sequence: TGCAGCGTTGATCAGGGGCCTAGCGTCCACGAGCAGTACTTC. Protein: CSVDQGPSVHEQYF. The V and J genes are TRBV29-1 and TRBJ2-7; tentatively, D is TRBD1 or TRBD2 (6 bases each). V shed 3 bases and J shed 5 bases, with 17 bases lying between them. Germline CDR1 reads SQVTM; CDR2 reads ANQGSEA. The length of the CDR3 is 14 residues.

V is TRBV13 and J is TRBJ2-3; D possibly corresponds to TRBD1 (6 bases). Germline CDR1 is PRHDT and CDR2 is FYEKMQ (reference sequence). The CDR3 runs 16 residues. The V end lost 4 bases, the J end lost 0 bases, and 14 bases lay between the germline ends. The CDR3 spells CASSSYRETSTDTQYF. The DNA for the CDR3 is TGTGCCAGCAGCTCTTACAGGGAAACTAGCACAGATACGCAGTATTTT.

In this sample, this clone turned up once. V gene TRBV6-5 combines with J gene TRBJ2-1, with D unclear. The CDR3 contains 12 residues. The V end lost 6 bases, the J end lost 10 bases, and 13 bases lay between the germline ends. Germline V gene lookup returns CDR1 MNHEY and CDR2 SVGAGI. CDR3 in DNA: TGTGCCAGCAGGTCACTCACGGGCGAGCAGTTCTTC. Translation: CASRSLTGEQFF.

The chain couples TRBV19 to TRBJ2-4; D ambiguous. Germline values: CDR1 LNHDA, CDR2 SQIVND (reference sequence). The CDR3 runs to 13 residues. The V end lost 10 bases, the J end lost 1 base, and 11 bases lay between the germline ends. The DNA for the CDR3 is TGTGCCACCGGGCCTGATGCCAAAAACATTCAGTACTTC. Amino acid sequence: CATGPDAKNIQYF.

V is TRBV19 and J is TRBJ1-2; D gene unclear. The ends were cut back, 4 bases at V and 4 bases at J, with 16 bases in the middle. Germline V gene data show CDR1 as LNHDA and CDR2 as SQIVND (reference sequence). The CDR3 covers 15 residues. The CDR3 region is CASSSSIFGSYGYTF. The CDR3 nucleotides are TGTGCCAGTAGTAGTTCGATATTCGGGAGCTATGGCTACACCTTC.

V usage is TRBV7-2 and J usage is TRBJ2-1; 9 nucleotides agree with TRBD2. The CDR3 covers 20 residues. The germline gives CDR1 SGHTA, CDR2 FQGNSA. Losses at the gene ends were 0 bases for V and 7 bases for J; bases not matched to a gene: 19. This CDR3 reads CASSLALFFSAGGARNEQFF. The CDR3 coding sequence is TGTGCCAGCAGCTTAGCGTTGTTTTTTTCGGCGGGGGGGGCAAGAAATGAGCAGTTCTTC. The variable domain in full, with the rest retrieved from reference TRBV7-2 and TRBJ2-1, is GAGVSQSPSNKVTEKGKDVELRCDPISGHTALYWYRQSLGQGLEFLIYFQGNSAPDKSGLPSDRFSAERTGGSVSTLTIQRTQQEDSAVYLCASSLALFFSAGGARNEQFFGPGTRLTVL.

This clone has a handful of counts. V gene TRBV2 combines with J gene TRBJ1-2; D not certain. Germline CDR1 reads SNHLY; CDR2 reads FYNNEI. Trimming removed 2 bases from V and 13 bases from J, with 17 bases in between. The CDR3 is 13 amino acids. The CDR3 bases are TGTGCCAGCAGTGAACTTAGTCGGGCGGCCGGCACCTTC. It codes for CASSELSRAAGTF.

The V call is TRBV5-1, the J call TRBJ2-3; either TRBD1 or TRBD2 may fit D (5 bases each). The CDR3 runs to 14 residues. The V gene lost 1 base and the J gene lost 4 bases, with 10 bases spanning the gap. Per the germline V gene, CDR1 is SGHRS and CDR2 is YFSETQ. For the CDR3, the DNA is TGCGCCAGCAGCTTGCTGGGGGTAGCAGATACGCAGTATTTT. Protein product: CASSLLGVADTQYF.

CDR3 in DNA: TGTGCCTCGAGAGGGGGAAGCTCCTATAATTCACCCCTCCACTTT. It codes for CASRGGSSYNSPLHF. V usage is TRBV10-3 and J usage is TRBJ1-6; tentatively, D is TRBD1 (6 bases). Germline CDR1 is ENHRY and CDR2 is SYGVKD. Trimming cost V 11 bases and J 0 bases, with 14 bases left between them. The CDR3 length is 15 residues.

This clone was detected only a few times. The CDR3 is CASSYPSTTNEKLFF. The DNA of the CDR3 is TGTGCCAGCAGCTACCCCTCAACAACTAATGAAAAACTGTTTTTT. The chain couples TRBV7-9 to TRBJ1-4; D gene uncertain. There are 15 residues in the CDR3. Trimming took off 4 bases at V and 0 bases at J, with 9 bases between the two ends. Germline-derived CDR1 and CDR2 are SEHNR and FQNEAQ (reference sequence). The entire variable domain, with the rest obtained from reference TRBV7-9 and TRBJ1-4, is as follows: DTGVSQNPRHKITKRGQNVTFRCDPISEHNRLYWYRQTLGQGPEFLTYFQNEAQLEKSRLLSDRFSAERPKGSFSTLEIQRTEQGDSAMYLCASSYPSTTNEKLFFGSGTQLSVL.

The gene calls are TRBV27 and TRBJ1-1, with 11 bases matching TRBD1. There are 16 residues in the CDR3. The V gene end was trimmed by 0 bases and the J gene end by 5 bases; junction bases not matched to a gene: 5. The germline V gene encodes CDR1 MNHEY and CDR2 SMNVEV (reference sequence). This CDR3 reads CASSLSGTGGVTEAFF. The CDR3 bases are TGTGCCAGCAGTTTATCGGGGACAGGGGGGGTTACTGAAGCTTTCTTT.

This CDR3 is CASSWTSGQPQHF. CDR3 sequence (DNA): TGTGCCAGCAGTTGGACTTCGGGTCAGCCCCAGCATTTT. The V and J genes are TRBV2 and TRBJ1-5; D gene ambiguous. The CDR3 covers 13 residues. In germline, CDR1 is SNHLY, CDR2 FYNNEI. The V end was cut by 5 bases, the J end by 6 bases, with 11 bases between.